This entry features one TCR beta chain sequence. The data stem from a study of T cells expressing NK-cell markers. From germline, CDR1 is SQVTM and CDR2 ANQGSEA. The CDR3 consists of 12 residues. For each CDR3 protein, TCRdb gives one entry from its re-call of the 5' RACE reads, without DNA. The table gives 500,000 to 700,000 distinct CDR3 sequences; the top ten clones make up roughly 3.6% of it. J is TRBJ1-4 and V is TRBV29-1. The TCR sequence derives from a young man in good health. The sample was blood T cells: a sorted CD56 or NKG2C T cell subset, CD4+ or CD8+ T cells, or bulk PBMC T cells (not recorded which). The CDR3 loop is CSVGVWGEKLFF.